The subject of this entry is one T cell receptor (beta chain). Its antigen is currently not known. Qualities for individual bases were not recorded, and no much larger clone is one base off. Sequences SGHDT (CDR1) and YYEEEE (CDR2) are obtained from the germline V gene. Clipping removes 2 bases from V and 0 bases from J, with 2 as the unmatched junction base count. The CDR3 measures 14 amino acids from cysteine to phenylalanine. Just the 42-base CDR3 DNA is kept, in frame starting at base 1. The data originate from a study of shared clonotypes between healthy human individuals (dated by TCRdb to the early 2020s). Study-wide context: The cohort comprised two women and a few men aged 18 to 49 years. For each donor, CD4 naive and CD4 memory were each run on three plates, CD8 naive on two plates, and CD8 memory on one plate. To estimate repertoire size and how much clonotype sharing occurs between individuals, the study deeply sequenced the blood TCR repertoires of several healthy adults. To increase sequencing depth and limit assay-specific biases, different laboratories used diverse techniques to prepare libraries and sequence TCR repertoires. Each donor's leukapheresis produced roughly between roughly 0.94 and 9.5 billion PBMCs.

What the work shows at the level of the full study, not this receptor alone: Sampling was restricted to blood, and TCR repertoires in tissues likely differ from the TCR repertoires found in blood. Even with the large sequencing depth, rarefaction of the sorted-subset datasets indicated that sequencing was incomplete. Estimated clonotype richness was generally larger for naive than for memory subsets. When a few donors were compared, the shared fraction of clonotypes was around 5% for naive CD4, about 4% for naive CD8, 2% to 2.5% for memory CD4, and roughly 0.4% for memory CD8. The genetic and exposure-history diversity represented was limited by the small number of donors. Compared with non-shared clonotypes, clonotypes shared by all four sorted-subset donors had higher generation probabilities. Pairwise subsampling indicated that sequencing depth was expected to affect the degree of clonotype sharing among donors.

Donors were healthy HIV-negative adults with no recently reported acute infections or vaccinations. All donors were Caucasian adults living in Nashville, Tennessee, USA. CD4+ T cells were enriched by magnetic negative selection; naive cells were then positively selected on CD45RA, and the negative fraction formed the memory subset. After blood collection by leukapheresis, PBMCs were isolated using Ficoll-Histopaque density gradient centrifugation and then cryopreserved in the vapor phase of liquid nitrogen. Analytical flow cytometry was used to check the purity and quantity of every magnetically sorted T cell population. Genomic DNA was isolated from each sorted fraction and quantified by UV absorbance on a Nanodrop 2000c. Using the deep immunoSEQ assay, TCR CDR3 regions were amplified from genomic DNA by multiplex PCR. Extracted genomic DNA from each cell subset was spread evenly across all wells of several immunoSEQ 96-well plates, with each plate serving as a replicate. Each replicate PCR for sorted subsets received 200 ng genomic DNA, equal to about 30,000 T cell genomes. The purified libraries were quantified using a Qubit 3.0 fluorometer, sized with a Bioanalyzer 2100, and then quantified again using the KAPA Library Quantification kit. Every immunoSEQ 96-well plate was sequenced on a dedicated single-read 150-cycle Illumina NextSeq 550 flow cell. In the authors' own workflow: Because the immunoSEQ output included only junctional sequences and no quality scores, the filtering could not be the same as the filtering used for full-length reads. Sequences were annotated with PyIR, a Python wrapper for IgBLAST v1.9, and V/J genes and CDR3 were assigned using IMGT germline references. Any read was removed if the V/J assignment was weak (E-value above 1e-6), the CDR3 was missing, or the read contained stop codons, out-of-frame junctions, or ambiguous translated residues. V3J clonotypes were defined by identical inferred V gene, J gene, and CDR3 amino acid sequence. The percentage overlap between two repertoires was calculated by dividing the number of shared unique clonotypes by the size of the smaller repertoire. Repertoire richness was assessed with RTK rarefaction, the Chao1 estimator, and Recon v2.1 estimates of unobserved clonotypes. For all TCRbeta clonotypes obtained by the gDNA method from several donors, generation probabilities were computed with OLGA. TCRdb provides this immuneACCESS table in a form limited to in-frame rearrangements. Some clones are lacking; in checked studies, under half of them reflect an unresolved V gene, and why the rest are absent is not known. V, J and clone size were drawn from that table, and D and trimming were deduced from the DNA. The sample contains over a million clones, roughly 96% of them found a single time. Together, the top ten hold approximately 1.2% of the sample.

This TCR was recovered from a man aged 25 to 40 in good health. In this chain, TRBV5-6 is recombined with TRBJ2-7; 7 central nucleotides agree with TRBD2. The sequencing sample was made of naive CD4+ T cells sorted from blood. Interpreted using the paper, the cell subset or site label stands for: CD45RA+ positively selected. The DNA sequence reads TGTGCCAGCAGCTTCCAGCGGGACTCCTACGAGCAGTACTTC. Its translation is CASSFQRDSYEQYF. Beyond the CDR3, the reference TRBV5-6 and TRBJ2-7 genes provide the residues; the full variable domain reads: DAGVTQSPTHLIKTRGQQVTLRCSPKSGHDTVSWYQQALGQGPQFIFQYYEEEERQRGNFPDRFSGHQFPNYSSELNVNALLLGDSALYLCASSFQRDSYEQYFGPGTRLTVT.